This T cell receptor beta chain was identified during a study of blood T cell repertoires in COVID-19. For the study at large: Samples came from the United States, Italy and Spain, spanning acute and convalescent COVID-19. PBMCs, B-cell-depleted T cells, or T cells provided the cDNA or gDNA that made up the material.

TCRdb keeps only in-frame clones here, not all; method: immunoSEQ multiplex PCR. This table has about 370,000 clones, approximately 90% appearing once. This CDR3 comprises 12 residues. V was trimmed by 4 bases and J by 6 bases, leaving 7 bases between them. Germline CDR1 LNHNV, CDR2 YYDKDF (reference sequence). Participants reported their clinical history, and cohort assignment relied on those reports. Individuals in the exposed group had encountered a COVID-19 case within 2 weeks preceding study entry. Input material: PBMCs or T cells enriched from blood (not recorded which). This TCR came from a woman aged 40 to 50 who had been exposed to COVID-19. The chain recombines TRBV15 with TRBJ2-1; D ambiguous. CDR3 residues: CATSMRGNEQFF. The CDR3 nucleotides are TGTGCCACCAGCATGCGAGGCAATGAGCAGTTCTTC. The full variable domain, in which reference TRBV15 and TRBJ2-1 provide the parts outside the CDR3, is DAMVIQNPRYQVTQFGKPVTLSCSQTLNHNVMYWYQQKSSQAPKLLFHYYDKDFNNEADTPDNFQSRRPNTSFCFLDIRSPGLGDTAMYLCATSMRGNEQFFGPGTRLTVL.